This TCR beta chain was obtained from a study of shared clonotypes between healthy human individuals. Healthy HIV-negative adults with no recent acute infections or vaccinations were recruited as donors. The CDR3 covers 14 residues. The V and J ends lost 4 bases and 3 bases respectively, with 11 bases between them. The germline CDR1 and CDR2 sequences are LGHNA and YNFKEQ. Clones were sequenced by immunoSEQ multiplex PCR, and TCRdb holds only the in-frame ones, with some missing. The table records roughly 2,300,000 clones, around 93% of them present only once. This chain links TRBV4-2 with TRBJ2-3; D may be TRBD1 (6 bases). The TCR sequence derives from a man aged 18 to 30 in good health. Some clones in this sample may be carry-over from other donors' samples. The specimen was naive CD4+ T cells from PBMCs. Specified subset: CD45RA+ positively selected. The CDR3 here is CASSLRQETDTQYF. The CDR3 DNA sequence: TGTGCCAGCAGCCTGCGACAGGAAACAGATACGCAGTATTTT.